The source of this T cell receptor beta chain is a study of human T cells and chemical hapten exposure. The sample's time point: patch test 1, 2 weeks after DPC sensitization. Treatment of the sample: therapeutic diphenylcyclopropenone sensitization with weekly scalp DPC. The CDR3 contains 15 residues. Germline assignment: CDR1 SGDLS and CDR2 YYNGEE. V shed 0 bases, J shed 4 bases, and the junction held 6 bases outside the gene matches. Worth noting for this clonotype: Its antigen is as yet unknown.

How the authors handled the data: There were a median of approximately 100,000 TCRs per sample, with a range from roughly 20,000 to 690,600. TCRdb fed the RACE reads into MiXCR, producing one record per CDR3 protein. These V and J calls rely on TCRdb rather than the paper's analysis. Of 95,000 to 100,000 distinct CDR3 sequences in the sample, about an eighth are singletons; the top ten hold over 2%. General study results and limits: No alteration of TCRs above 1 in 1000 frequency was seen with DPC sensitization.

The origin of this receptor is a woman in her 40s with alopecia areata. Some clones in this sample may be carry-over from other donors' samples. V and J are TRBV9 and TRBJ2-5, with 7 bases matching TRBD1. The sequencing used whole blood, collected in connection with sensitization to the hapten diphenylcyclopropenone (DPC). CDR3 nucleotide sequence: TGTGCCAGCAGCGTAGATGTAGGGGGCGGAGAGACCCAGTACTTC. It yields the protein CASSVDVGGGETQYF.